The sequence of this TCR beta chain was determined in a study of blood T cell repertoires in COVID-19. Turning to the study itself: Italy, Spain and the United States were the sources of the convalescent and acute COVID-19 samples.

In the authors' workflow: Quantification of nucleated cells was approximated via reference gene primer amplification. The protocol was immunoSEQ multiplex PCR, while the TCRdb copy is restricted to in-frame clones and leaves out a portion. D and trimming come from the DNA, and the V and J calls and clone size come from that table. The sample includes about 60,000 clones, around four fifths of them seen just once. The V gene's germline CDR1 is SGHRS and CDR2 YFSETQ. CDR3 size: 14 residues. The trim removed 4 bases at V and 3 bases at J, leaving 6 bases unmatched. This chain joins TRBV5-1 and TRBJ1-2, with 7 bases fitting TRBD1. Sequencing input: peripheral blood. The receptor was isolated from a man aged 55 to 70 with acute or convalescent COVID-19. The CDR3 is CASSVTGRDYGYTF. The CDR3 DNA reads as TGCGCCAGCAGCGTGACAGGGCGGGACTATGGCTACACCTTC.